This T cell receptor beta chain was obtained from a study of CD8 T cells in Susac syndrome. TCR beta from blood CD8+ and CD4+ T cells was sequenced. This CDR3 has 15 amino acids. The germline V and J ends were trimmed by 1 base and 2 bases, with 12 bases remaining between them. Per germline, CDR1 MGHRA and CDR2 YSYEKL. RNA was extracted with the RNeasy kit, and a quantity of about 0.45 to 1 ug was reverse transcribed using random hexamers. TCRdb used MiXCR to reprocess the immunoSEQ multiplex PCR reads, holding one entry per CDR3 protein. This repertoire shows 84,000 or so distinct CDR3 sequences, around 93% found once; its top ten account for approximately 0.49%.

The clonotype was recovered from a human donor with Susac syndrome. Sequencing used CD8+ T cells from PBMCs. The gene calls are TRBV4-1 and TRBJ2-7; D ambiguous. The CDR3 DNA follows: TGCGCCAGCAGCCAAGGTCCCAGTGGGACCTACGAGCAGTACTTC. Protein product: CASSQGPSGTYEQYF.